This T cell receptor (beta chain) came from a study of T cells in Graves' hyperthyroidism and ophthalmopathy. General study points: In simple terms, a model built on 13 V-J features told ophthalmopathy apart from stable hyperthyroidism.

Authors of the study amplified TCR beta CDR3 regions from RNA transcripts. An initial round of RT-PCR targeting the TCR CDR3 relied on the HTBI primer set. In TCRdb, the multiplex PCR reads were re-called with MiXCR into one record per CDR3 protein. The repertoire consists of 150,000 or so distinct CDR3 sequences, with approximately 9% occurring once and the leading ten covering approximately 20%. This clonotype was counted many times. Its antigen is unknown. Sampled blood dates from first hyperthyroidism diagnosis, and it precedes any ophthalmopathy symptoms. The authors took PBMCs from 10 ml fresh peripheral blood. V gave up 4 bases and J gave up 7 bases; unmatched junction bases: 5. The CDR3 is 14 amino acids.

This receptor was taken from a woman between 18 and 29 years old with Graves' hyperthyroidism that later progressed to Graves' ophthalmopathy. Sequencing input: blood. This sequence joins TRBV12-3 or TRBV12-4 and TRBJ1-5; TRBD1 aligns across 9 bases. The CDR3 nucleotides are TGTGCCAGCAGTTGGGACAGGGTGGAACAGCCCCAGCATTTT. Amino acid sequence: CASSWDRVEQPQHF.